The rows below give T cell receptor beta chains drawn from one sample of a study of blood T cell repertoires in COVID-19. Measured with immunoSEQ multiplex PCR; TCRdb has only the in-frame clones, and not every one. The sample lists over 300,000 clones, about four fifths seen once, with roughly 1.1% in the top ten. Sequencing input: peripheral blood. The receptors come from a woman aged 50 to 65 with acute or convalescent COVID-19. Both conserved end residues are part of each CDR3. D genes are given only for firm matches. Size is omitted from some rows. Given values are once, few, many or a class for expanded clones.

j_call,d_call,v_call,clone_size,cdr3_nt,cdr3_aa
TRBJ2-5,TRBD1,TRBV24-1,NA,TGTGCCACCAGTGATCCCGGACAGGGGAGCGAGACCCAGTACTTC,CATSDPGQGSETQYF
TRBJ1-2,NA,TRBV18,NA,TGTGCCAGCTCACCGGGGGACATCTATGGCTACACCTTC,CASSPGDIYGYTF
TRBJ2-3,NA,TRBV5-1,NA,TGCGCCAGCAGCCCTCAGGCGGGTAGCACAGATACGCAGTATTTT,CASSPQAGSTDTQYF
TRBJ1-2,TRBD1,TRBV18,once,TGTGCCAGCTCACCAGGTGGGACAGCTGCTAACTATGGCTACACCTTC,CASSPGGTAANYGYTF
TRBJ2-3,TRBD1,TRBV18,few,TGTGCCAGCTCACCTCGACAGGGGGCTGTCACAGATACGCAGTATTTT,CASSPRQGAVTDTQYF
TRBJ2-7,NA,TRBV3-1/TRBV3-2,NA,TGTGCCAGCAGCCATGGGCGTAGCGGACACTACGAGCAGTACTTC,CASSHGRSGHYEQYF
TRBJ2-3,TRBD2,TRBV27,NA,TGTGCCAGCAGTTCGTCCCCGGGACTAGCGGGAGTCTCAGATACGCAGTATTTT,CASSSSPGLAGVSDTQYF
TRBJ2-1,TRBD1,TRBV27,NA,TGTGCCAGCGCCCCTGCTACAGGGGATGTCGCCTACAATGAGCAGTTCTTC,CASAPATGDVAYNEQFF
TRBJ2-3,TRBD2,TRBV12-5,NA,TGTGCTAGTGGTTTGGGTCTAGCGGTTCCTAGCACAGATACGCAGTATTTT,CASGLGLAVPSTDTQYF
TRBJ2-4,NA,TRBV10-1,NA,TGCGCCAGCAGTGTGGGAGATCTAGCCAAAAACATTCAGTACTTC,CASSVGDLAKNIQYF
TRBJ1-1,NA,TRBV10-3,NA,TGTGCCATCAGTGTCGGTAACACTGAAGCTTTCTTT,CAISVGNTEAFF
TRBJ2-7,TRBD1,TRBV5-1,few,TGCGCCAGCGTAGTAGGGACAGGGAACTACGAGCAGTACTTC,CASVVGTGNYEQYF
TRBJ2-5,TRBD1,TRBV4-1,NA,TGCGCCAGCACCCCAGGGACAGGGAAGACCCAGTACTTC,CASTPGTGKTQYF
TRBJ1-3,TRBD1,TRBV5-1,few,TGCGCCAGCAGCTTAGGCCAGGGGGCCGGAAACACCATATATTTT,CASSLGQGAGNTIYF
TRBJ1-5,NA,TRBV19,NA,TGTGCCAGTAGTAAGATAAGGATGACGAAGCGGAGCAATCAGCCCCAGCATTTT,CASSKIRMTKRSNQPQHF
TRBJ2-7,TRBD2,TRBV5-4,NA,TGTGCCAGCAGCACTAGACTAGCGTCGCACGAGCAGTACTTC,CASSTRLASHEQYF
TRBJ2-7,TRBD1,TRBV29-1,NA,TGCAGCGCCGCCGACAGGGGAGATTCCTACGAGCAGTACTTC,CSAADRGDSYEQYF
TRBJ2-2,NA,TRBV7-9,few,TGTGCCAGCAGCTTTCTCCTCGGGGAGCTGTTTTTT,CASSFLLGELFF
TRBJ1-4,NA,TRBV5-6,NA,TGTGCCAGCAAGGCGGGGAATGGTGAAAAACTGTTTTTT,CASKAGNGEKLFF
TRBJ1-2,NA,TRBV5-1,NA,TGCGCCAGCAGCCCCGGGGGGGTTGAGAATGGCTACACCTTC,CASSPGGVENGYTF